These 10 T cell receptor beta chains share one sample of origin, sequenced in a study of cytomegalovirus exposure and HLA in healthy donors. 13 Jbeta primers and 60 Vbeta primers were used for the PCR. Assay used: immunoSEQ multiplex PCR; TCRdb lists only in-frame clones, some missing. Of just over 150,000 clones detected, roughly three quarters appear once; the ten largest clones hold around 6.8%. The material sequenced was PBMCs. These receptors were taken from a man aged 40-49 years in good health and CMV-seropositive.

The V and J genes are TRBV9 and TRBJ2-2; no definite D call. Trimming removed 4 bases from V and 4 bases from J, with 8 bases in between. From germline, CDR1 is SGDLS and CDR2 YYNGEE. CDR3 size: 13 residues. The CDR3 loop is CASSPRVTGELFF. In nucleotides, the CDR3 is TGTGCCAGCAGCCCCCGGGTCACCGGGGAGCTGTTTTTT.

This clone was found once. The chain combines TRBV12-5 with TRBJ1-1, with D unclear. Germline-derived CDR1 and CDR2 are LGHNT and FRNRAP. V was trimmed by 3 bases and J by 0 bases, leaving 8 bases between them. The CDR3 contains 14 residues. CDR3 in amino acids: CASGFKSMNTEAFF. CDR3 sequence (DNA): TGTGCTAGTGGTTTTAAGAGTATGAACACTGAAGCTTTCTTT.

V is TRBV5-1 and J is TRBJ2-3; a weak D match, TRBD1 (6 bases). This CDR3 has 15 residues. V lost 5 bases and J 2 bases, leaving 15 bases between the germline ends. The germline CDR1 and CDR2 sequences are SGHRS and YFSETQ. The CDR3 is CASRPRTDYTDTQYF. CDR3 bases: TGCGCCAGCAGACCTCGGACAGATTACACAGATACGCAGTATTTT.

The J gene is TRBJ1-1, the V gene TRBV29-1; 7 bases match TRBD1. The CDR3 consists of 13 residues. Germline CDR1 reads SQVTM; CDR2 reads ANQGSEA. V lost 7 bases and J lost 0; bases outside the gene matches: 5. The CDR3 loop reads CSAVTGLNTEAFF. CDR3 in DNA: TGCAGCGCCGTGACAGGGCTGAACACTGAAGCTTTCTTT. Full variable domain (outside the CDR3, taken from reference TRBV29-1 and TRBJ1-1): SAVISQKPSRDICQRGTSLTIQCQVDSQVTMMFWYRQQPGQSLTLIATANQGSEATYESGFVIDKFPISRPNLTFSTLTVSNMSPEDSSIYLCSAVTGLNTEAFFGQGTRLTVV.

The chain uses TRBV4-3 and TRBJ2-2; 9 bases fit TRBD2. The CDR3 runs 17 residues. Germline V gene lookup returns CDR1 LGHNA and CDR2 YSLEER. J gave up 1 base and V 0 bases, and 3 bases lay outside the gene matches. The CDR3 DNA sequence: TGCGCCAGCAGCCAAGATAAACTAGCGGGGAACACCGGGGAGCTGTTTTTT. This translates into CASSQDKLAGNTGELFF.

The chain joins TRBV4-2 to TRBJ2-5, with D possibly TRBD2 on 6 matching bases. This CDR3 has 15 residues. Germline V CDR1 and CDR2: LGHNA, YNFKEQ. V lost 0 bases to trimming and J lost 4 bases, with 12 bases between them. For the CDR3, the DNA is TGTGCCAGCAGCCAAGATCCCGGGGGTAGAGAGACCCAGTACTTC. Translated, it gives CASSQDPGGRETQYF.

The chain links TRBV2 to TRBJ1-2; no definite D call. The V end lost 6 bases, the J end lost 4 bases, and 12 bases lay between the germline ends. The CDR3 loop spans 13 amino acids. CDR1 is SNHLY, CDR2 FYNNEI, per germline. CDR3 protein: CASRGRIAYGYTF. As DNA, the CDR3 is TGTGCCAGCAGGGGGAGGATCGCCTATGGCTACACCTTC.

CDR3 sequence (DNA): TGCGCCAGCAGCTTGGCAGGGGGCTGGGGGACCCAGTACTTC. Its translation: CASSLAGGWGTQYF. The rearrangement links TRBV5-1 to TRBJ2-5; 8 bases agree with TRBD1. Germline V gene lookup returns CDR1 SGHRS and CDR2 YFSETQ. The length of the CDR3 is 14 residues. Germline trimming cut 0 bases from V and 7 bases from J; bases unmatched to any gene: 5.

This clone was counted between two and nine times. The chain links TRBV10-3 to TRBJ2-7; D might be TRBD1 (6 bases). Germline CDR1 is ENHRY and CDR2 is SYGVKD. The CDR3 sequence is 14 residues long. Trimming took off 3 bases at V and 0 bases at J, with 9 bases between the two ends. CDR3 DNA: TGTGCCATCAGTGACAGGGGAAGCTCCTACGAGCAGTACTTC. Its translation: CAISDRGSSYEQYF.

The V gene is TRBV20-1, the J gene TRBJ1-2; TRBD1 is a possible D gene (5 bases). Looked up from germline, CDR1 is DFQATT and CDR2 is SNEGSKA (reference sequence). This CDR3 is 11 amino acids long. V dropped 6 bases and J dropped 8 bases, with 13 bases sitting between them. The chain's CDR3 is CSAEAEGGYTF. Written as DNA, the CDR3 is TGCAGTGCGGAGGCGGAGGGGGGCTACACCTTC.